This TCR beta chain was sequenced for a study of T cell responses to AZD1222 COVID-19 vaccine. Study-wide results and limits: Females outnumbered males among donors, who were mostly white British; clonal diversity was possibly underestimated.

Sequencing was performed with immunoSEQ multiplex PCR; in TCRdb, only in-frame clones are kept and a portion is missing. Here the sample spans 150,000 or so clones, 88% being singletons. This clone was counted a single time. What it binds is not known. Trimming cost V 0 bases and J 8 bases, with 19 bases left between them. The CDR3 sequence is 16 residues long. Germline values: CDR1 LGHDT, CDR2 YNNKEL (reference sequence). This sample comprised peripheral blood, obtained on day 0 of AZD1222 vaccination. The rearrangement links TRBV3-1 (or the pseudogene TRBV3-2) to TRBJ1-2; D may be TRBD1 (6 bases). The sequence was obtained from an adult in good health. CDR3 sequence (DNA): TGTGCCAGCAGCCAAGATGGGGGCGGCAGGGCAAGCGGCTACACCTTC. Protein: CASSQDGGGRASGYTF.